This entry features one T cell receptor (beta chain) sequence. Germline V gene sequence: CDR1 SGHNT, CDR2 YENEEA. V lost 5 bases and J lost 8, with 13 bases in between. The CDR3 has 13 amino acids. The data belong to a study of blood T cell repertoires in COVID-19. Study-level background: Sites across the United States, Italy and Spain contributed samples from acute and convalescent COVID-19. Nucleic acid was either cDNA or gDNA, and it came from T cells, B-cell-depleted T cells, or PBMCs.

Per the original methods: Reference gene primer amplification gave estimated nucleated cell counts. Clones were read by immunoSEQ multiplex PCR, and TCRdb kept only the in-frame ones, dropping some. D and trimming come from the DNA, and the V and J calls and clone size come from that table. The data contain 150,000 or so clones, about 77% of them seen just once; the ten biggest clones take up roughly 10%. The specimen sequenced was peripheral blood. The sequence was obtained from a woman aged 45-59 years with active or convalescent COVID-19. The chain couples TRBV11-3 to TRBJ2-1; D is unresolved. The CDR3: CASSLARFYEQFF. The CDR3 DNA is TGTGCCAGCAGCCTGGCTAGATTCTATGAGCAGTTCTTC.